This T cell receptor beta chain was captured in a study of cytomegalovirus exposure and HLA in healthy donors (dated by TCRdb to between 2016 and 2019). Broadly, across the study: In an earlier analysis of approximately 640 of the donors, less than 350 Gb of sequence data and 120 million or so unique TCR beta sequences from about 179 million T cells were reported. The study profiled the T cell repertoires of 550 to 700 subjects by immunosequencing and related them to cytomegalovirus serostatus. A later genetic analysis took genome-wide SNP genotypes for 398 of the 666 donors and used that subset as a discovery cohort. Roughly 300 gigabases of sequencing data and roughly 80 million unique TCR sequences made up an early release that covered over 550 HLA-typed donors. The study combined high-throughput TCR immunosequencing, statistical association of individual TCRs with disease status, and machine learning to predict cytomegalovirus infection status. Donor age, sex, ethnicity and CMV serostatus were compiled alongside the repertoire data. Across 398 genotyped donors of the cohort, an average of approximately 240,000 unique TCR beta nucleotide sequences per donor were sequenced, and roughly a sixth of those sequences were non-productive. HLA typing covered class I and class II loci at four-digit resolution. All discovery cohort repertoires had been generated on a single sequencing platform. Rather than using new phenotypic data, the later analysis identified candidate immune exposures from TCR beta sequences and from how often those sequences occurred across donors. The study aimed to test whether cataloging public T cell receptors could reveal signatures of past pathogen exposure. Typing coverage varied by locus: roughly 620-640 donors for A, B, C, DRB1 and DQB1; 500 to 550 for DQA1; around 610 for DPA1; around 450 for DPB1. A later analysis re-analyzed previously published TCR beta repertoires from roughly 600 donors and added high-resolution HLA genotyping to study TCR occurrence patterns. Roughly five DR-DQ haplotypes were handled as single units for association and clustering because linkage in the cohort was strong. Along with the roughly 700-subject first cohort, a separate validation cohort of 120 different subjects was used. Among the 398 genotyped donors, 81% belonged to the genetic ancestry cluster associated with self-reported Caucasian donors. In an earlier analysis of about 590 of the donors, high-throughput TCR beta sequencing was used to judge whether each TCR beta V gene segment behaved as functional or pseudogenic.

The table lists this clone with a few counts. This clone's antigen is unknown. No per-base quality is available; no much larger clone lies one base away. The cohort consisted of 666 healthy bone marrow donors. All cohort members were sampled while nominally healthy, although unrecorded immune exposures were likely present. The donor tested CMV seropositive and was one of the 289 seropositive cohort members. A peripheral blood sample was provided by each donor, and peripheral blood mononuclear cells were used for TCR beta sequencing. The Qiagen DNeasy Blood Extraction Kit was used to extract genomic DNA from the blood cell samples. Library preparation was by the immunoSEQ multiplex PCR assay. The multiplex PCR relied on a mix of 60 forward primers for TCR Vbeta segments and 13 reverse primers for TCR Jbeta segments. The CDR3 region of rearranged TCR beta genes was amplified from genomic DNA with a multiplex PCR assay. On the Illumina HiSeq System, the amplified TCR beta libraries were sequenced as 87-base-pair reads. Per the authors' processing: A later analysis counted tens of millions of unique TCR beta chains across the 650 to 700 repertoires, and approximately 11 million of these chains were shared by at least two donors. Raw reads were error-corrected and collapsed into unique sequences by a nearest-neighbor algorithm in which closely related sequences were merged to remove PCR and sequencing errors. Alignment of CDR3 sequences to IMGT reference sequences was used to assign V, D and J gene segments. Each retained sequence needed at least a six-nucleotide match to both a V gene segment and a J gene segment. Rearrangements were classified as productive when the CDR3 lacked stop codons and remained in frame with V and J, and all other rearrangements were classified as non-productive. Following IMGT convention, CDR3 was defined as the stretch from the second conserved V-encoded cysteine up to the conserved J-encoded phenylalanine. The earlier analysis of some 540 of the donors excluded any sequence lacking an unambiguous match to a single V gene segment. An earlier analysis of fewer than 750 of the donors classified V segments as functional when productive rearrangements were above 56.7% and as segregating when the standard deviation between donors was above 5%. A statistical classification framework was developed to diagnose cytomegalovirus status using the catalog of TCR beta chain sequences. In a later analysis, TCR nucleotide sequences were compared against IMGT/GENE-DB human TR gene sequences so that V and J genes could be assigned. A later analysis assigned CDR3 sequences and most-parsimonious VDJ recombination scenarios with the TCRdist pipeline. In a later analysis, each TCR beta chain was defined by its CDR3 amino acid sequence together with its V-gene family, and reads lacking a unique V-gene family were excluded. A later analysis removed 550 to 650 highly shared, low-generation-probability nucleotide sequences to deal with suspected cross-contamination and a sequencing artifact. In a later analysis, a clonal expansion index for each public chain was calculated from normalized within-repertoire ranks of inferred template counts. In a later analysis, generation probabilities were computed using a VDJ recombination model fitted to out-of-frame rearrangements, and the results were checked against IGoR. In a later analysis, hypergeometric tests were used to score TCR-TCR, TCR-HLA and TCR-CMV co-occurrence, with a repertoire-size bias correction applied to TCR pairs. To estimate false discovery rates, a later analysis permuted the HLA or CMV assignments 20 times. In a later analysis, co-occurring TCRs were grouped using DBSCAN, and TCRdist sequence similarity was added for clustering within HLA-allele-positive subsets. For co-occurrence clustering, repertoires with fewer than 30,000 or more than 120,000 public chains were excluded, along with about five repertoires with anomalous nucleotide sharing. Imported from immuneACCESS, the table was reduced by TCRdb to in-frame sequences with V and J called. These copies leave out some clones; in studies compared against another copy, an unresolved V gene accounts for under half, and the cause of the remainder is not known. V, J and clone size reflect that table, while D and trimming were determined from the DNA. For this sample there are 110,000 or so clones; roughly 13% appear just once. Roughly a sixth of the sample is taken by the ten largest.

Trimming removed 0 bases from V and 5 bases from J; the gene matches leave 11 bases unexplained. CDR3 length: 17 amino acids, cysteine to phenylalanine. Left in the record is the CDR3 DNA by itself, 51 bases read in frame from the first base. The germline V gene sets CDR1 to SGHAT and CDR2 to FQNNGV. Overall study outcomes, separate from this receptor: In a later analysis, several top co-occurrence clusters were reported to appear linked to parvovirus B19, influenza, CMV and Epstein-Barr virus. A later genetic analysis associated a missense DCLRE1C variant with V-gene and J-gene trimming of TCR beta chains, and an independent cohort replicated the association. Most CMV-associated TCR beta chains appeared to be HLA-restricted in a later analysis, and the HLA associations seemed to be driven largely by CMV exposure. The classifier was reported to diagnose cytomegalovirus status with high specificity and sensitivity in both the original and validation cohorts. A further reported finding was that TCR beta sequences accurately predicted the HLA-A and HLA-B alleles for most subjects in the first cohort. An earlier analysis of roughly 570 of the donors showed that most TCR beta V segments appeared in productive rearrangements either about 87% or about 30% of the time, which broadly matched IMGT annotations. The presence/absence analyses assumed that sequencing depth was roughly uniform across donors, and that assumption may not be true. In a later analysis, the rate of TCR association differed among HLA loci, with DRB1 alleles having the most associated TCRs and HLA-C alleles having the fewest. A later analysis associated 15,000 to 20,000 TCR beta sequences with specific HLA alleles at a false discovery rate of 0.05. CMV serostatus was the only immune exposure information available for the cohort. A cluster of highly shared sequence variants was judged likely to be a technical artifact of the sequencing pipeline. Some IMGT-functional V segments, including TRBV6-2 and TRBV6-3, could not be distinguished by the 87-base-pair reads and were therefore excluded. When HLA alleles, especially DR and DQ, strongly co-occurred, TCR associations were difficult to assign to individual alleles. Correlated functional status among segregating V segments might reflect linkage disequilibrium, but an unknown experimental factor could not be ruled out. This cohort had only TCR beta chains sequenced, and the lack of alpha or paired-chain data limited which features could be detected. The authors suggested that the approach could potentially be generalized to other disease states and immunological phenotypes. Because HLA typing was unavailable for some donors at each locus, only the typed subset was used in association tests. In vitro tests confirmed that a few of the cytomegalovirus-associated TCR beta chains recognize cytomegalovirus antigens. In a later analysis, HLA-associated TCR beta chains showed more clonal expansion and lower generation probabilities than non-associated chains that were equally common. In a later genetic analysis, fewer N-insertions in productive TCRs were reported among donors in an Asian-associated ancestry cluster than the approximately 670-donor mean. About 17 rarely observed V segments, including chromosome 9 orphons, were excluded from the earlier analysis of about 500 of the donors because counts were too low. Most TCR sequences were observed very rarely across donors, whereas some public TCRs were present in many individuals. The study listed approximately 150 TCR beta chains as associated with cytomegalovirus.

The source is a man aged 35 to 55 in good health and CMV-seropositive. The sequenced sample consisted of PBMCs. Rearrangement joined TRBV11-2 to TRBJ2-5; TRBD1 agrees with 8 junctional bases. The CDR3 here reads CASSLDIRGRQMETQYF. The DNA is as follows: TGTGCCAGCAGCTTAGATATCAGGGGGCGACAAATGGAGACCCAGTACTTC.